The 32 T cell receptor beta chains listed next were all sequenced from one sample in a study of response to subunit inactivated influenza vaccine. MiXCR, applied by TCRdb to the RT-PCR reads, yields one record per CDR3 protein. The table records just under 550,000 distinct CDR3 sequences, roughly 25% of them present only once. These same records also appear under a second study, on T cells expressing NK-cell markers. According to that study: What made the TCR beta cDNA was 5'RACE template switching with UMIs.

The material was CD4+ T cells sorted from PBMCs, obtained less than 13 days after vaccination. The receptors shown here come from a man aged 45-65 years who received an inactivated influenza vaccine.

CDR3 in amino acids: CSATAFSGGQDEQYF. The CDR3 DNA reads TGCAGTGCTACCGCGTTTAGCGGGGGGCAGGACGAGCAGTACTTC. V usage is TRBV20-1 and J usage is TRBJ2-7; 10 bases map to TRBD2. Trimming took 4 bases from V and 5 from J; bases not matched to a gene: 11. This CDR3 region has 15 residues. Per germline, CDR1 DFQATT and CDR2 SNEGSKA (reference sequence).

The J gene is TRBJ2-1, the V gene TRBV7-2; no reliable D call. The CDR3 is 13 residues long. V lost 5 bases to trimming and J lost 2 bases, with 7 bases between them. Germline values: CDR1 SGHTA, CDR2 FQGNSA. CDR3 in DNA: TGTGCCAGCAGCCAGAATACCTACAATGAGCAGTTCTTC. Translation: CASSQNTYNEQFF.

This clonotype was recorded at least ten times. The gene calls are TRBV10-2 and TRBJ2-3; TRBD2 is a possible D gene (7 bases). The V and J ends lost 11 bases and 6 bases respectively, with 18 bases between them. CDR1 WSHSY and CDR2 SAAADI come from the germline V gene. This CDR3 has 13 amino acids. CDR3 residues: CAGGGSQADTQYF. The CDR3 DNA reads TGCGCCGGGGGGGGCAGTCAGGCGGATACGCAGTATTTT.

The rearrangement links TRBV18 to TRBJ2-2; tentatively, D is TRBD2 (5 bases). CDR3 length: 12 residues. Trimming left V 4 bases short and J 7 bases short, with 7 bases between. The germline V gene has CDR1 KGHSH and CDR2 LQKENI. CDR3 coding DNA: TGTGCCAGCTCACGAGACTACGGGGAGCTGTTTTTT. It is translated as CASSRDYGELFF.

This clonotype was seen more than once but under ten times. The chain uses TRBV18 and TRBJ2-5; D is possibly TRBD1 (6 bases). V was shortened by 3 bases and J by 0 bases, with 8 bases between the two germline ends. The germline V gene encodes CDR1 KGHSH and CDR2 LQKENI. This CDR3 is built from 14 residues. The DNA for the CDR3 is TGTGCCAGCTCACCTCGACAGGACCAAGAGACCCAGTACTTC. Translated: CASSPRQDQETQYF.

The sample holds a few counts of this clonotype. The chain carries TRBV15 and TRBJ2-3; no definite D call. This CDR3 spans 13 amino acids. Germline loops: CDR1 LNHNV, CDR2 YYDKDF (reference sequence). V lost 5 bases, J lost 5 bases, and 11 bases lay in between. CDR3 residues: CATSRRAVDTQYF. The CDR3 coding sequence is TGTGCCACCAGCCGACGTGCTGTAGATACGCAGTATTTT.

In its sample, this clonotype was seen a few times. The rearrangement uses TRBV7-2 and TRBJ2-1, with 8 nucleotides matching TRBD1. This CDR3 is 14 amino acids long. CDR1 is SGHTA, CDR2 FQGNSA, per germline. Unmatched junction bases numbered 8, after V lost 7 bases and J lost 6 bases. The CDR3 sequence: CASTSTGVGNEQFF. The CDR3 DNA reads as TGTGCCAGCACCTCGACAGGGGTGGGCAATGAGCAGTTCTTC.

The chain has TRBV7-2 and TRBJ1-1; D unclear. V lost 0 bases, J lost 0 bases, and 17 bases lay in between. The CDR3 runs to 18 residues. The germline gives CDR1 SGHTA, CDR2 FQGNSA. The CDR3 spells CASSLARPRELMNTEAFF. The CDR3 nucleotides are TGTGCCAGCAGCTTAGCCCGCCCCCGGGAGCTCATGAACACTGAAGCTTTCTTT.

The chain links TRBV28 to TRBJ2-7; TRBD1 or TRBD2 may be the D gene (5 bases each). Germline-derived CDR1 and CDR2 are MDHEN and SYDVKM. This CDR3 comprises 14 residues. V was trimmed by 3 bases and J by 4 bases, leaving 13 bases between them. The CDR3 bases are TGTGCCAGCAGTTTCCAGGGACGGACGTACGAGCAGTACTTC. The encoded protein is CASSFQGRTYEQYF.

This sequence joins TRBV11-2 and TRBJ2-7, with D perhaps TRBD2 (5 bases). Trimming shortened V by 1 base and J by 4 bases, and 11 bases separated the two germline ends. Germline V gene data show CDR1 as SGHAT and CDR2 as FQNNGV. The CDR3 extends over 14 amino acids. The CDR3 reads CASSLVPGMYEQYF. The CDR3 DNA is TGTGCCAGCAGCTTAGTCCCGGGGATGTACGAGCAGTACTTC.

This clonotype was found a few times. This rearrangement joins TRBV28 to TRBJ2-5; 8 bases fit TRBD1. The J segment lost 5 bases and the V segment lost 5 bases, leaving 16 bases of the junction unmatched. The germline CDR1 and CDR2 sequences are MDHEN and SYDVKM. The CDR3 extends over 17 amino acids. The CDR3 DNA is TGTGCCAGCAGTCTCCCCAGGGGGCGGAGGACTGGGGAGACCCAGTACTTC. Translation: CASSLPRGRRTGETQYF.

This chain joins TRBV28 and TRBJ1-5; D is ambiguous. Germline V gene lookup returns CDR1 MDHEN and CDR2 SYDVKM. The CDR3 has 15 residues. Deletions cut 3 bases from V and 2 bases from J, with 11 bases between. The CDR3 is CASSLIWGGNQPQHF. DNA for the CDR3: TGTGCCAGCAGTTTGATATGGGGTGGCAATCAGCCCCAGCATTTT.

The J gene is TRBJ2-3, the V gene TRBV15; D may be TRBD2 (5 bases). V shed 0 bases and J shed 1 base, with 14 bases lying between them. The CDR3 has 17 residues. Germline CDR1 LNHNV, CDR2 YYDKDF (reference sequence). The CDR3 coding sequence is TGTGCCACCAGCAGAGATCGATATTGGGGAGGCACAGATACGCAGTATTTT. Translated: CATSRDRYWGGTDTQYF.

The chain joins TRBV5-1 to TRBJ1-5; 10 bases are a match to TRBD1. J was trimmed by 0 bases and V by 3 bases; bases with no gene match: 6. The V gene's germline CDR1 is SGHRS and CDR2 YFSETQ. This CDR3 region has 17 residues. The CDR3, as DNA: TGCGCCAGCAGCTCCGGGACAGGGGAGAATAGCAATCAGCCCCAGCATTTT. Protein sequence: CASSSGTGENSNQPQHF.

The CDR3 DNA sequence: TGTGCCAGCAGCAACGGACGCGCCTACGAGCAGTACTTC. Its protein is CASSNGRAYEQYF. The chain uses TRBV28 and TRBJ2-7; D remains ambiguous. Germline loops: CDR1 MDHEN, CDR2 SYDVKM. CDR3 length: 13 residues. The V gene lost 6 bases and the J gene lost 2 bases, with 11 bases spanning the gap.

The rearrangement links TRBV4-3 to TRBJ2-7, with 8 bases fitting TRBD1. Per the germline V gene, CDR1 is LGHNA and CDR2 is YSLEER. V lost 3 bases to trimming and J lost 3 bases; unmatched junction nucleotides: 10. The CDR3 is 16 amino acids. DNA for the CDR3: TGCGCCAGCAGCCATATATTGGGACAGGATCACTACGAGCAGTACTTC. This sequence encodes CASSHILGQDHYEQYF.

This chain joins TRBV12-3 or TRBV12-4 and TRBJ1-2; D perhaps matches TRBD1 (5 bases). Between the trimmed V and J ends, which lost 7 bases and 6 bases, there was a span of 18 bases. The CDR3 has 14 amino acids. This CDR3 reads CASMRPGLGDGYTF. CDR3 DNA: TGTGCCAGCATGCGACCGGGACTGGGCGATGGCTACACCTTC.

For this clonotype: An end of the junction does not agree with germline; a read error may underlie this. The chain couples TRBV11-2 to TRBJ2-5; D gene unclear. Germline V gives CDR1 SGHAT, CDR2 FQNNGV. The length of the CDR3 is 13 residues. The DNA of the CDR3 is TGTACCAGCAGCTGGGGTGAACGGGAGACCCAGTACTTC. Translated: CTSSWGERETQYF.

The chain combines TRBV6-2 or TRBV6-3 with TRBJ2-7; 7 nucleotides match TRBD2. This CDR3 is built from 15 residues. Germline V lookup: CDR1 MNHEY, CDR2 SVGEGT. Germline trimming cut 4 bases from V and 6 bases from J; bases unmatched to any gene: 12. Here the CDR3 DNA reads TGTGCCAGCAGTTCGCCTAGCGGCGCCCGGGGCGAGCAGTACTTC. It translates to CASSSPSGARGEQYF.

J is TRBJ2-2 and V is TRBV11-1, with unresolved D. CDR1 is SGHAT, CDR2 FQDESV, per germline (reference sequence). V gave up 3 bases and J gave up 2 bases, with 7 bases separating them. This CDR3 spans 14 amino acids. As DNA, the CDR3 is TGTGCCAGCAGCTTGGCCTATAACACCGGGGAGCTGTTTTTT. Translating gives CASSLAYNTGELFF.

The table lists this clonotype with many counts. V and J are TRBV5-1 and TRBJ1-1, with D maybe TRBD1 (6 bases). V dropped 1 base and J dropped 0 bases, with 16 bases sitting between them. Germline V gene data show CDR1 as SGHRS and CDR2 as YFSETQ. This CDR3 contains 17 residues. The CDR3 DNA is TGCGCCAGCAGCTTGAATTGGGGGCGCCGGGTGAACACTGAAGCTTTCTTT. It is translated as CASSLNWGRRVNTEAFF.

The genes are TRBV29-1 and TRBJ2-7; a weak D match, TRBD2 (5 bases). The CDR3 sequence is 15 residues long. Per the germline V gene, CDR1 is SQVTM and CDR2 is ANQGSEA. V gave up 7 bases and J gave up 2 bases, with 21 bases separating them. CDR3 in DNA: TGCAGCGCTCGCGACGGCCCCCTGACTACCTACGAGCAGTACTTC. This codes for CSARDGPLTTYEQYF.

This clonotype has a handful of counts. The gene calls are TRBV5-6 and TRBJ1-6; D gene unclear. Germline V CDR1 and CDR2: SGHDT, YYEEEE. V lost 1 base to trimming and J lost 4 bases, with 6 bases between them. CDR3 length: 14 residues. The CDR3 DNA reads TGTGCCAGCAGCTTGTATAGTTATAATTCACCCCTCCACTTT. Amino acids: CASSLYSYNSPLHF.

This chain links TRBV11-1 with TRBJ2-7, with 13 bases identical to TRBD2. The CDR3 loop spans 19 amino acids. From germline, CDR1 is SGHAT and CDR2 FQDESV (reference sequence). The V gene end was trimmed by 1 base and the J gene end by 1 base; junction bases not matched to a gene: 10. Here the CDR3 DNA reads TGTGCCAGCAGCTTAGTACTAGCGGGAGGGCCGTTGTCGTCCTACGAGCAGTACTTC. It specifies CASSLVLAGGPLSSYEQYF.

This clonotype has more than one count but fewer than ten. The chain uses TRBV12-3 or TRBV12-4 and TRBJ2-1; 12 positions agree with TRBD2. This CDR3 comprises 18 residues. Losses at the gene ends were 6 bases for V and 0 bases for J; bases not matched to a gene: 9. CDR3: CASSLAGGGQGSYNEQFF. CDR3 DNA sequence: TGTGCCAGCAGCCTAGCGGGAGGGGGGCAAGGCTCCTACAATGAGCAGTTCTTC.

Only a few counts were recorded for this clonotype. The chain links TRBV20-1 to TRBJ2-2, with D unresolved. This CDR3 contains 14 residues. CDR1 DFQATT and CDR2 SNEGSKA come from the germline V gene (reference sequence). V lost 2 bases and J 1 base, leaving 8 bases between the germline ends. The CDR3 DNA is TGCAGTGCTAGACATAAAGGGAACACCGGGGAGCTGTTTTTT. Residues: CSARHKGNTGELFF.

The table lists this clonotype with a few counts. V is TRBV12-3 or TRBV12-4 and J is TRBJ2-1, with 9 positions matching TRBD2. This CDR3 region has 15 residues. Unmatched junction bases numbered 7, after V lost 2 bases and J lost 8 bases. In nucleotides, the CDR3 is TGTGCCAGCAGTTTAAGGGAGCGGGGGGCGTATGAGCAGTTCTTC. It codes for CASSLRERGAYEQFF.

A few counts support this clonotype. The rearrangement uses TRBV20-1 and TRBJ2-7; 8 nucleotides line up with TRBD2. J gave up 6 bases and V 0 bases, and 7 bases lay outside the gene matches. This CDR3 is 14 amino acids long. The V gene's germline CDR1 is DFQATT and CDR2 SNEGSKA (reference sequence). CDR3 protein: CSARDPSGSSEQYF. As DNA, the CDR3 is TGCAGTGCTAGAGATCCCAGCGGGAGTTCCGAGCAGTACTTC.

The V gene is TRBV9, the J gene TRBJ2-3; a weak D match, TRBD1 (6 bases). Trimming stripped 0 bases from V and 1 base from J, with 9 bases between. This CDR3 comprises 15 residues. Germline values: CDR1 SGDLS, CDR2 YYNGEE. The CDR3 DNA is TGTGCCAGCAGCGTAGAGACAGGACGCACAGATACGCAGTATTTT. Its protein is CASSVETGRTDTQYF.

This clonotype was seen a few times. CDR3 bases: TGTGCCAGCTCACCACCGATGGGAACACTTAACTATGGCTACACCTTC. Translation gives CASSPPMGTLNYGYTF. This chain joins TRBV18 and TRBJ1-2; D is ambiguous. V was clipped by 0 bases and J by 1 base, with 12 bases between them. This CDR3 comprises 16 residues. The V gene's germline CDR1 is KGHSH and CDR2 LQKENI.

V usage is TRBV29-1 and J usage is TRBJ2-7; maybe TRBD1 (6 bases). Trimming stripped 6 bases from V and 9 bases from J, with 21 bases between. This CDR3 contains 13 residues. Germline CDR1 and CDR2: SQVTM and ANQGSEA. The CDR3 DNA reads TGCAGCGTCAAAAACCGCCAGGGGATCCGGCAGTACTTC. Translating gives CSVKNRQGIRQYF.

CDR3 loop: CASSIGAGPQSGGYTF. The CDR3 nucleotides read TGTGCCAGTAGTATAGGAGCCGGGCCCCAATCCGGCGGCTACACCTTC. V is TRBV19 and J is TRBJ1-2, with D unclear. The V and J ends lost 1 base and 8 bases respectively, with 20 bases between them. Germline CDR1 reads LNHDA; CDR2 reads SQIVND (reference sequence). The CDR3 is made up of 16 amino acids.